The clone carrying this TCR beta chain was seen once. These data come from a study of blood T cell repertoires in COVID-19. Turning to the study itself: In each case, the material was cDNA or gDNA derived from T cells, B-cell-depleted T cells, or PBMCs.

Clones were read by immunoSEQ multiplex PCR, and TCRdb kept only the in-frame ones, dropping some. The repertoire has roughly 100,000 clones, roughly 84% of them found once; the top ten carry 2.1%. Per germline, CDR1 MGHRA and CDR2 YSYEKL. This CDR3 is built from 15 residues. The V end was cut by 2 bases, the J end by 4 bases, with 14 bases between. This TCR came from a human donor in a cohort sampled during active COVID-19. Material: peripheral blood. The chain is built from TRBV4-1 and TRBJ2-5; D gene unclear. In nucleotides, the CDR3 is TGCGCCAGCAGCCAATTAACAGACGAGATAGAGACCCAGTACTTC. The encoded protein is CASSQLTDEIETQYF.